The TCR beta chain under discussion was sequenced for a study of T-cell reconstitution after alpha-beta-depleted transplantation in children (dated by TCRdb to about 2016). Regarding the complete study: Using TCR repertoire profiling, the study quantitatively followed how T-cell immune reconstitution unfolded in children after TCRalphabeta/CD19-depleted allogeneic hematopoietic cell transplantation.

What this sample's treatment or condition label stands for: allogeneic hematopoietic cell transplantation with graft depleted of TCRalphabeta T cells and CD19 B cells. Transplant recipients were children who received TCRalphabeta/CD19-depleted allogeneic hematopoietic cell grafts. Library generation was performed with PCR. Sequencing instrument: Illumina HiSeq 2500. TCR libraries were prepared with molecular barcoding, using unique molecular identifiers to normalize TCRbeta repertoire quantification. TCRdb reprocessing: public reads trimmed at Q25 with fastp, clones called with MiXCR, in-frame beta chains kept. Each record represents a unique CDR3 protein, reported with the most common genes and DNA among its rows. The sample data list about 110,000 distinct CDR3 sequences, and about 6.4% of these were observed just once. Roughly 25% of the sample belongs to the ten largest clones. The investigation overall reported the following: Apparently early alphabetaT-cell count recovery about two months after transplant reportedly relied on only several hundred rapidly expanded clones derived from non-depleted graft cells. In some patients, the high TCRbeta diversity seen at day 60 was put down to recipient T cells and intrathymic progenitors that had survived conditioning. Hyperexpanded clone frequencies declined over subsequent months; after one year, T-cell counts and TCRbeta diversity were mostly attributed to newly produced T cells.

As regards this clonotype: Which antigen it targets is not known. Per-base qualities were not stored, and no clone one base away is much larger.

The sequence came from a male patient between 2 and 15 years old who had a stem cell transplant for acute lymphoblastic leukemia, so the T cells may come from the graft donor. Here the sequenced sample was PBMCs, mostly from graft donor cells, taken 360 days after TCRalphabeta/CD19-depleted stem cell transplant.

The sequenced DNA is TGCAGTGCTAGAGATGTGGGACTAGCGGGAGTCCTACACGATGAGCAGTTCTTC. This translates into CSARDVGLAGVLHDEQFF. The chain joins TRBV20-1 to TRBJ2-1, with 14 middle bases fitting TRBD2. V ends up 0 bases short and J 8 bases short, with an unmatched junction base count of 12. The germline V gene encodes CDR1 DFQATT and CDR2 SNEGSKA (reference sequence). Its CDR3 holds 18 amino acids, cysteine through phenylalanine. Only CDR3 DNA is held: 54 bases, read in frame from base 1.